One T cell receptor (beta chain) is described in this entry. The trim removed 6 bases at V and 5 bases at J, leaving 4 bases unmatched. This CDR3 comprises 15 residues. Looked up from germline, CDR1 is MNHNS and CDR2 is SASEGT. The sample originates from a study of shared clonotypes between healthy human individuals. The table came from immunoSEQ multiplex PCR; TCRdb's copy has only in-frame clones and leaves some out. The table lists 1,500,000 or so clones, 98% of them singletons, with roughly 0.35% in the top ten. Sequencing was performed on naive CD4+ T cells sorted from blood. Subset here: CD45RA+ positively selected. This chain connects TRBV6-1 to TRBJ2-3; 14 positions match TRBD2. The origin of this receptor is a man under 40 in good health. The CDR3, as DNA: TGTGCCAGCAGGACTAGCGGGAGGGCAGTAGATACGCAGTATTTT. The encoded protein is CASRTSGRAVDTQYF.